Each of the 18 T cell receptor beta chains below was sequenced from the same sample in a study of cytomegalovirus exposure and HLA in healthy donors. This table comes from immunoSEQ multiplex PCR, and its TCRdb copy is limited to in-frame clones, with some not included. The sample yields 100,000 to 150,000 clones, 85% to 90% seen once. Sequenced input: PBMCs. The receptor source for this set is a woman aged 18-29 years in good health and CMV-seronegative.

This clone was picked up one time. DNA for the CDR3: TGTGCCAGCTCCCTAATTCCGGCGGCAGCCTCCTACAATGAGCAGTTCTTC. It encodes CASSLIPAAASYNEQFF. The gene calls are TRBV18 and TRBJ2-1; D is uncertain. V was clipped by 6 bases and J by 0 bases, with 18 bases between them. The germline CDR1 and CDR2 sequences are KGHSH and LQKENI. This CDR3 comprises 17 residues.

CDR3 protein: CASSSIETPNGYTF. The CDR3 bases are TGCGCCAGCAGCTCAATTGAAACTCCGAATGGCTACACCTTC. This sequence joins TRBV5-1 and TRBJ1-2; D unclear. CDR1 and CDR2 from the germline V gene are SGHRS and YFSETQ. The CDR3 consists of 14 residues. The V and J ends lost 3 bases and 6 bases respectively, with 15 bases between them.

The chain joins TRBV9 to TRBJ1-6; D unclear. The CDR3 length is 15 residues. Trimming cost V 4 bases and J 8 bases, with 16 bases left between them. The germline V gene has CDR1 SGDLS and CDR2 YYNGEE. CDR3: CASSPRRVLDSPLHF. DNA of the CDR3: TGTGCCAGCAGCCCAAGGAGGGTATTGGATTCACCCCTCCACTTT.

The J gene is TRBJ2-7, the V gene TRBV18; 11 positions agree with TRBD2. Germline V gives CDR1 KGHSH, CDR2 LQKENI. V was clipped by 3 bases and J by 5 bases; unmatched bases: 6. The CDR3 sequence is 15 residues long. Written as DNA, the CDR3 is TGTGCCAGCTCACCCGGACTAGCGGGCTCGGACGAGCAGTACTTC. Its protein is CASSPGLAGSDEQYF.

The rearrangement links TRBV11-2 to TRBJ2-7; TRBD1 matches at 7 bases. Germline loops: CDR1 SGHAT, CDR2 FQNNGV. The CDR3 has 17 amino acids. The V segment lost 2 bases and the J segment 0 bases; nucleotides outside the gene matches: 10. The CDR3 loop reads CASSLPTGQVFSYEQYF. In DNA, the CDR3 is TGTGCCAGCAGCTTACCTACTGGACAGGTATTCTCCTACGAGCAGTACTTC.

This rearrangement joins TRBV2 to TRBJ1-3; D is possibly TRBD1 (5 bases). V lost 9 bases, J lost 0 bases, and 15 bases lay in between. The length of the CDR3 is 15 residues. In germline, CDR1 is SNHLY, CDR2 FYNNEI. The CDR3 DNA reads as TGTGCCAGTGGAGGGGAAAGCATCTCTGGAAACACCATATATTTT. This encodes CASGGESISGNTIYF.

This rearrangement joins TRBV6-5 to TRBJ1-5, with D uncertain. CDR1 and CDR2 from the germline V gene are MNHEY and SVGAGI. The CDR3 runs 14 residues. V was pared by 0 bases and J by 9 bases, with 12 bases between. CDR3 DNA: TGTGCCAGCAGTTACTCGCGGGGTTTACCGCCCCAGCATTTT. Residues: CASSYSRGLPPQHF.

The chain employs TRBV6-1 and TRBJ2-7; TRBD2 might be the D (6 bases). The CDR3 extends over 13 amino acids. Trimming took 8 bases from V and 6 from J, leaving 17 bases between them. Germline values: CDR1 MNHNS, CDR2 SASEGT. Written as DNA, the CDR3 is TGTGCCAGCTCAGGAGGGGCGCCCTCCGAGCAGTACTTC. The encoded protein is CASSGGAPSEQYF.

The V gene is TRBV4-2, the J gene TRBJ2-2; the D is unclear. Trimming stripped 1 base from V and 4 bases from J, with 13 bases between. The CDR3 has 16 amino acids. The germline V gene has CDR1 LGHNA and CDR2 YNFKEQ. CDR3 region: CASSQAPARTTGELFF. For the CDR3, the DNA is TGTGCCAGCAGCCAAGCCCCTGCCAGAACCACCGGGGAGCTGTTTTTT.

V gene TRBV6-6 combines with J gene TRBJ2-1; 7 positions agree with TRBD1. Unmatched junction bases numbered 14, after V lost 7 bases and J lost 8 bases. Germline CDR1 and CDR2: MNHNY and SVGAGI (reference sequence). The CDR3 consists of 15 residues. The CDR3 nucleotides are TGTGCCAGCACCCAACCCGGGACAGCCGTCGATGAGCAGTTCTTC. This codes for CASTQPGTAVDEQFF.

The chain has TRBV18 and TRBJ2-1; D is possibly TRBD1 (6 bases). The V gene's germline CDR1 is KGHSH and CDR2 LQKENI. The V gene lost 4 bases and the J gene lost 3 bases, with 13 bases spanning the gap. CDR3 size: 15 residues. This chain's CDR3 is CASSLPGHRYNEQFF. The DNA of the CDR3 is TGTGCCAGCTCACTCCCGGGACACCGCTACAATGAGCAGTTCTTC.

V usage is TRBV6-4 and J usage is TRBJ2-2; D is undetermined. The CDR3 has 13 amino acids. Germline V gene lookup returns CDR1 MRHNA and CDR2 SNTAGT. Trimming pared 2 bases from V and 6 bases from J, leaving 7 bases between. CDR3 loop: CASSDLTSGELFF. As DNA, the CDR3 is TGTGCCAGCAGTGACCTGACATCCGGGGAGCTGTTTTTT.

Comments on this clone: One end of the junction is discordant with germline, which a read error may explain. The chain has TRBV18 and TRBJ2-7, with TRBD1 matching 9 bases. There are 21 residues in the CDR3. The germline gives CDR1 KGHSH, CDR2 LQKENI. In nucleotides, the CDR3 is TGTGCCAGCTCACCATCAGCAGCTCCCCGGGACAGGGTTTTTTTTTCCTTCGAGCAGTACTTC. The encoded protein is CASSPSAAPRDRVFFSFEQYF. The whole variable domain, filled in from reference TRBV18 and TRBJ2-7, reads NAGVMQNPRHLVRRRGQEARLRCSPMKGHSHVYWYRQLPEEGLKFMVYLQKENIIDESGMPKERFSAEFPKEGPSILRIQQVVRGDSAAYFCASSPSAAPRDRVFFSFEQYFGPGTRLTVT.

The chain links TRBV21-1 to TRBJ1-5; the table names TRBD1, a call not compared with the DNA. TRBV21-1 is marked as a pseudogene. The CDR3 length is 23 residues. The CDR3 reads CASSKEGEQLVAPPLCSNQPQHF. DNA for the CDR3: TGTGCCAGCAGCAAAGAGGGGGAGCAACTCGTTGCCCCACCACTGTGTAGCAATCAGCCCCAGCATTTT.

In DNA, the CDR3 is TGTGCCAGCAGTGGCTTCTCTCCCAGGTCCGCCTATGGCTACACCTTC. Amino acid sequence: CASSGFSPRSAYGYTF. The rearrangement links TRBV25-1 to TRBJ1-2; D is unclear. The ends were cut back, 4 bases at V and 4 bases at J, with 19 bases in the middle. The germline V gene encodes CDR1 MGHDK and CDR2 SYGVNS. This CDR3 comprises 16 residues.

The chain recombines TRBV14 with TRBJ1-2, with D unclear. Trimming cost V 4 bases and J 6 bases, with 15 bases left between them. This CDR3 is 14 amino acids long. Per germline, CDR1 SGHDN and CDR2 FVKESK. CDR3 amino acids: CASSPGRFSDGYTF. The CDR3 region has the DNA TGTGCCAGCAGCCCGGGGAGGTTTTCTGATGGCTACACCTTC.

The rearrangement links TRBV6-5 to TRBJ2-3, with 7 bases fitting TRBD2. V was clipped by 0 bases and J by 4 bases; unmatched bases: 7. CDR1 is MNHEY, CDR2 SVGAGI, per germline. The CDR3 consists of 16 residues. CDR3: CASSYSIFAGADTQYF. Written as DNA, the CDR3 is TGTGCCAGCAGTTACTCGATCTTCGCGGGGGCAGATACGCAGTATTTT.

The chain joins TRBV5-6 to TRBJ2-2, with D unresolved. Germline-derived CDR1 and CDR2 are SGHDT and YYEEEE. This CDR3 region has 12 residues. Trimming removed 1 base from V and 6 bases from J, with 4 bases in between. CDR3 nucleotide sequence: TGTGCCAGCAGCTTGTCCTCCGGGGAGCTGTTTTTT. This gives the protein CASSLSSGELFF.